This is a list of T cell receptor beta chains from one sample in a study of vaccination and CD4 T cells after COVID-19. From the PCR reads, TCRdb called clonotypes with MiXCR, one entry per CDR3 protein. The repertoire holds around 6,000 distinct CDR3 sequences, with about two fifths as singletons. These TCRs' antigens remain unknown. Sequences were obtained from CD4+ T cells from blood, cultured in vitro. Every receptor here comes from a human donor who had recovered from COVID-19. Each CDR3 is given with its conserved first and last residue. Each record gives: clone size, J gene, D gene, V gene, CDR3 DNA, CDR3 protein. The D gene is left open where the match is weak. Expanded clones get a size class; other rows say once, few or many, or leave the size out.

clone_size: .
j_call: TRBJ2-7
d_call: .
v_call: TRBV20-1
cdr3_nt: TGCAGTGCTAGAGACCAGACCGGGACCTTCTACGAGCAGTACTTC
cdr3_aa: CSARDQTGTFYEQYF

clone_size: .
j_call: TRBJ1-1
d_call: .
v_call: TRBV10-3
cdr3_nt: TGTGCCATCAGGGACGGGGGAGGCACTGAAGCTTTCTTT
cdr3_aa: CAIRDGGGTEAFF

clone_size: .
j_call: TRBJ1-3
d_call: TRBD1
v_call: TRBV20-1
cdr3_nt: TGCAGTGCTAGAGATCGACAGGGTTACACCATATATTTT
cdr3_aa: CSARDRQGYTIYF

clone_size: .
j_call: TRBJ2-5
d_call: .
v_call: TRBV20-1
cdr3_nt: TGCAGTGCTAGAGCCAGGGGTAGCGGATACCAAGAGACCCAGTACTTC
cdr3_aa: CSARARGSGYQETQYF

clone_size: .
j_call: TRBJ2-5
d_call: TRBD1
v_call: TRBV20-1
cdr3_nt: TGCAGTGCTCCCGGGACAGGGGGCCGGGAGACCCAGTACTTC
cdr3_aa: CSAPGTGGRETQYF

clone_size: .
j_call: TRBJ1-1
d_call: .
v_call: TRBV20-1
cdr3_nt: TGCAGTGCTAGAGTCGACGGAGGGAGCGCTGAAGCTTTCTTT
cdr3_aa: CSARVDGGSAEAFF

clone_size: .
j_call: TRBJ1-2
d_call: TRBD1
v_call: TRBV20-1
cdr3_nt: TGCAGTGCCCTACTGACAGGGGTCGCCGGGGGTGCCTATGGCTACACCTTC
cdr3_aa: CSALLTGVAGGAYGYTF

clone_size: few
j_call: TRBJ2-7
d_call: .
v_call: TRBV7-2
cdr3_nt: TGTGCCAGCAGCTTCGGCACGGAAACCTACGAGCAGTACTTC
cdr3_aa: CASSFGTETYEQYF

clone_size: large
j_call: TRBJ1-5
d_call: .
v_call: TRBV15
cdr3_nt: TGTGCCACCAGCAGACCTAACCATCAGCCCCAGCATTTT
cdr3_aa: CATSRPNHQPQHF

clone_size: large
j_call: TRBJ2-7
d_call: TRBD1
v_call: TRBV20-1
cdr3_nt: TGCAGTGTGGGGACAGGGGGGTCCGGCGAGCAGTACTTC
cdr3_aa: CSVGTGGSGEQYF

clone_size: few
j_call: TRBJ2-7
d_call: .
v_call: TRBV20-1
cdr3_nt: TGCAGTGCGAGGGGTCCCTCCTACGAGCAGTACTTC
cdr3_aa: CSARGPSYEQYF

clone_size: .
j_call: TRBJ2-7
d_call: .
v_call: TRBV20-1
cdr3_nt: TGCAGTGCTAGTCTCCACGCTCGGTCCTACGAGCAGTACTTC
cdr3_aa: CSASLHARSYEQYF

clone_size: .
j_call: TRBJ2-5
d_call: .
v_call: TRBV20-1
cdr3_nt: TGCAGTGCTCCGCAAGCGGGCTGGGCCCAGTACTTC
cdr3_aa: CSAPQAGWAQYF

clone_size: .
j_call: TRBJ2-5
d_call: TRBD2
v_call: TRBV7-2
cdr3_nt: TGTGCCAGCAGCCGCACCGGGACTATTCAGGAGACCCAGTACTTC
cdr3_aa: CASSRTGTIQETQYF

clone_size: medium-sized
j_call: TRBJ1-2
d_call: TRBD1
v_call: TRBV20-1
cdr3_nt: TGCAGTGCGTACCGGGACAGGGGTGATGGCTACACCTTC
cdr3_aa: CSAYRDRGDGYTF

clone_size: .
j_call: TRBJ1-1
d_call: .
v_call: TRBV29-1
cdr3_nt: TGCAGCGTTCGAGCCCTTAGGGCTTTCTTT
cdr3_aa: CSVRALRAFF

clone_size: few
j_call: TRBJ1-1
d_call: TRBD1
v_call: TRBV7-9
cdr3_nt: TGTGCCAGCAGCCAGGGGGCCGAAGCTTTCTTT
cdr3_aa: CASSQGAEAFF

clone_size: .
j_call: TRBJ1-2
d_call: TRBD1
v_call: TRBV10-3
cdr3_nt: TGTGCCAGCGGACAGGCAGTATCCTATGGCTACACCTTC
cdr3_aa: CASGQAVSYGYTF

clone_size: .
j_call: TRBJ2-7
d_call: .
v_call: TRBV5-6
cdr3_nt: TGTGCCAGCAGCTTGGGGGGGACCTACGAGCAGTACTTC
cdr3_aa: CASSLGGTYEQYF

clone_size: .
j_call: TRBJ2-7
d_call: .
v_call: TRBV27
cdr3_nt: TGTGCCAGCAGTTCGATGGGGGGCTACGAGCAGTACTTC
cdr3_aa: CASSSMGGYEQYF

clone_size: few
j_call: TRBJ2-7
d_call: .
v_call: TRBV28
cdr3_nt: TGTGCCAGCAGTTTATCCGGCGGGATGGGGATGCAGTACTTC
cdr3_aa: CASSLSGGMGMQYF

clone_size: few
j_call: TRBJ2-7
d_call: TRBD1
v_call: TRBV6-1
cdr3_nt: TGTGCCAGCAGGAAAGGACAGGGGGCTTACGAGCAGTACTTC
cdr3_aa: CASRKGQGAYEQYF